This T cell receptor beta chain was retrieved from a study of shared clonotypes between healthy human individuals. The study's findings and limits: About 5% was the fraction of naive CD4 clonotypes found shared across four donors. Naive subsets, compared against memory subsets, generally had larger estimated richness values.

V lost 3 bases, J lost 6 bases, and 14 bases lay in between. Germline CDR1 reads MGHRA; CDR2 reads YSYEKL. The CDR3 totals 15 residues. Cells designated naive CD8 were CD45RO-negative and were positively selected for CCR7, with terminally differentiated effector memory CD45RA+ cells excluded. Only Caucasian adults living in Nashville, Tennessee made up the donor group. Using roughly 200 ng DNA, some 30,000 T cell genomes, the sorted-subset replicate PCRs were run. Assay used: immunoSEQ multiplex PCR; TCRdb lists only in-frame clones, some missing. The table lists about 2.2 million clones, about 93% of them singletons. With regard to this clone: Its antigen is currently unknown.

The chain carries TRBV4-1 and TRBJ2-2; D ambiguous. Sequencing was performed on naive CD8+ T cells from PBMCs. This receptor was identified in a man in his late teens or twenties in good health. Some clones in this sample may be carry-over from other donors' samples. The CDR3 DNA reads TGCGCCAGCAGCCAGATCGGACCACTTCCCGGGGAGCTGTTTTTT. It codes for CASSQIGPLPGELFF.